This TCR beta chain emerged from a study of regulatory T cells in long-lasting Graves disease. Stated time point: newly diagnosed GD, antithyroid drugs for less than 3 months. Isolated PBMC RNA provided the starting material for the TCR library. CDR3 length: 17 amino acids. Trimming at V came to 4 bases and at J to 4 bases, leaving 8 bases not matched to a gene. CDR1 is MNHNS, CDR2 SASEGT, per germline. Building the TCR beta libraries relied on iRepertoire HTBI primers, and CDR3 regions underwent Arm-PCR. TCRdb passed the multiplex PCR reads through MiXCR, listing each CDR3 protein once. The sample has 350,000 to 550,000 distinct CDR3 sequences, roughly 17% seen once. These data were likewise used in another study, on T cells in Graves' hyperthyroidism and ophthalmopathy. That study adds: The HTBI set primed first-round TCR CDR3 RT-PCR. Peripheral blood also featured most of the thyroid clonotypes expanded above 0.001.

The TCR originated in a woman younger than 30 with Graves disease. The chain couples TRBV6-1 to TRBJ2-1, with TRBD2 matching 12 bases. The specimen was peripheral blood mononuclear cells (PBMCs), collected at new diagnosis, from a patient treated with antithyroid drugs. DNA of the CDR3: TGTGCCAGCAGTGTAGGGACTAGCGGGCCCTCTTACAATGAGCAGTTCTTC. This gives the protein CASSVGTSGPSYNEQFF.